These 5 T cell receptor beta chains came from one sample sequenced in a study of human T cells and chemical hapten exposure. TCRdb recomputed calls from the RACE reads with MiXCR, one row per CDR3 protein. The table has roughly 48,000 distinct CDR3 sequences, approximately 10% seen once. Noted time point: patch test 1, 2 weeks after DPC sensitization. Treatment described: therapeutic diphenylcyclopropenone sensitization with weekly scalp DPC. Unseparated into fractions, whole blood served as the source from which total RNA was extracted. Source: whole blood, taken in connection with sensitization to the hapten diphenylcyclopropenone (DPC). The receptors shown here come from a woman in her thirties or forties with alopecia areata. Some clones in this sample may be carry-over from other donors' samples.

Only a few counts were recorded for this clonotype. The chain's CDR3 is CASSSRRNRGNQPQHF. The CDR3 bases are TGTGCCAGCAGTTCCCGAAGGAATCGTGGCAATCAGCCCCAGCATTTT. The chain joins TRBV27 to TRBJ1-5, with D unresolved. V dropped 4 bases and J dropped 2 bases, with 15 bases sitting between them. This CDR3 has 16 residues. The V gene's germline CDR1 is MNHEY and CDR2 SMNVEV (reference sequence).

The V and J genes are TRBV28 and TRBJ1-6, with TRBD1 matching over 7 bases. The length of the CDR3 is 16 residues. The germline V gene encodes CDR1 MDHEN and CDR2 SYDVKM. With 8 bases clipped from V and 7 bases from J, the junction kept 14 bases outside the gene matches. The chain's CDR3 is CASLSNRGRRNSPLHF. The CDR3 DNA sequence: TGTGCCAGCCTTTCCAATAGGGGGCGCCGGAATTCACCCCTCCACTTT. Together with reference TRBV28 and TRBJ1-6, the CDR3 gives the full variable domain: DVKVTQSSRYLVKRTGEKVFLECVQDMDHENMFWYRQDPGLGLRLIYFSYDVKMKEKGDIPEGYSVSREKKERFSLILESASTNQTSMYLCASLSNRGRRNSPLHFGNGTRLTVT.

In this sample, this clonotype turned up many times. The CDR3 region has the DNA TGTGCCAGCACCCCCGGGGACAGACAATCCTACAATGAGCAGTTCTTC. Translating gives CASTPGDRQSYNEQFF. The V call is TRBV2, the J call TRBJ2-1; 7 bases line up with TRBD1. V lost 7 bases and J lost 1; bases outside the gene matches: 10. CDR3 length: 16 residues. Germline values: CDR1 SNHLY, CDR2 FYNNEI.

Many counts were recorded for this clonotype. In DNA form, the CDR3 reads TGCGCCAGCAGCGGAGGGACCGAATATAATTCACCCCTCCACTTT. Its translation: CASSGGTEYNSPLHF. The chain joins TRBV5-1 to TRBJ1-6; weak D call: TRBD1 (5 bases). Germline values: CDR1 SGHRS, CDR2 YFSETQ. The CDR3 spans 15 residues. V gave up 4 bases and J gave up 4 bases, with 12 bases separating them.

CDR3 sequence: CASTQGGVPSYNEQFF. Written as DNA, the CDR3 is TGTGCCAGCACCCAAGGCGGGGTACCCTCCTACAATGAGCAGTTCTTC. The chain carries TRBV28 and TRBJ2-1, with TRBD2 as a possible D gene (6 bases). The germline V gene encodes CDR1 MDHEN and CDR2 SYDVKM. V lost 7 bases to trimming and J lost 0 bases, with 16 bases between them. The CDR3 totals 16 residues.